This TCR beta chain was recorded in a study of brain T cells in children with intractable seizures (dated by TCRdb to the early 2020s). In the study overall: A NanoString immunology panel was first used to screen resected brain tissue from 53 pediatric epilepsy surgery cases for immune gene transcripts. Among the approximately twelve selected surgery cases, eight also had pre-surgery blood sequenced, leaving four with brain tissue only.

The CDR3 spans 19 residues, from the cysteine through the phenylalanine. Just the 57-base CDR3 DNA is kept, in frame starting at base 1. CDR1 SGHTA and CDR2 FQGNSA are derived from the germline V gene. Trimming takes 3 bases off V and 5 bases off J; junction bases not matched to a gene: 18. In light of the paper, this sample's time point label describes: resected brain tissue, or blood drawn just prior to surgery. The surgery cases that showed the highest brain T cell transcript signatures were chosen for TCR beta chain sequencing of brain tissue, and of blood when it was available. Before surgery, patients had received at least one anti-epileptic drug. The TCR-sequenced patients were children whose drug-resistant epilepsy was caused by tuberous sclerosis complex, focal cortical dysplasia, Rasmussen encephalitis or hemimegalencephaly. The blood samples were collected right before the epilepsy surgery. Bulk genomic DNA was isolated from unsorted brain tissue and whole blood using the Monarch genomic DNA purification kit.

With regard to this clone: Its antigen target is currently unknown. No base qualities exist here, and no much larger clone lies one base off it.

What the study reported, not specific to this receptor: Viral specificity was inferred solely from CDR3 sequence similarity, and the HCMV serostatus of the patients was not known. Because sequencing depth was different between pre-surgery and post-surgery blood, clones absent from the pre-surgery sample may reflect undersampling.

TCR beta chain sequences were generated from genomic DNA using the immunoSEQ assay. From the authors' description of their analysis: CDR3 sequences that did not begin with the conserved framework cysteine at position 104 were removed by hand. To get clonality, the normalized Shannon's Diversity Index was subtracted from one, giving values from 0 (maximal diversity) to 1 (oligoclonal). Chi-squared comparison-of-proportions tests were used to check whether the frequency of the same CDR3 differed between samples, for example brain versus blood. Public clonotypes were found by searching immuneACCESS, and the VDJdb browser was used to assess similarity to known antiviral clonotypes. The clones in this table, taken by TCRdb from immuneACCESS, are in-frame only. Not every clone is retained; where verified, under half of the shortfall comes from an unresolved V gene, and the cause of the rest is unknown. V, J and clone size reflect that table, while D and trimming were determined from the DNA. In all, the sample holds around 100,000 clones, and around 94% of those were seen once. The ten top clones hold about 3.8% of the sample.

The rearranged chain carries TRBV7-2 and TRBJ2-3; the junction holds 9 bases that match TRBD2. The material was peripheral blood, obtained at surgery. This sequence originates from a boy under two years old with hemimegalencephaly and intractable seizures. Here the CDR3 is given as CASSLPPGLAGHQGDTQYF. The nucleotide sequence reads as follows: TGTGCCAGCAGCTTGCCTCCGGGTCTAGCGGGGCACCAGGGAGATACGCAGTATTTT.